This T cell receptor beta chain came from a study of regulatory T cells in long-lasting Graves disease. Background on the study: By definition, persistent Graves' disease involved antithyroid drugs for over 5 years alongside positive TSH receptor antibodies.

Time point meaning: persistent/refractory GD, antithyroid drugs over 5 years with positive TRAb. Researchers made the TCR library from RNA that was extracted from PBMCs. It was by American Thyroid Association guidelines that Graves' disease was diagnosed. This CDR3 comprises 12 residues. V shed 6 bases and J shed 2 bases, with 4 bases lying between them. CDR1 and CDR2 from the germline V gene are KGHDR and SFDVKD. CDR3-region Arm-PCR and iRepertoire HTBI primers produced the TCR beta libraries. Per the original data handling: From all samples, identification returned over 13 TRBJ and under 75 TRBV segments. TCRdb re-called the multiplex PCR reads through MiXCR, storing one row per CDR3 protein. TCRdb assigned the V and J calls; the authors' analysis was not used. The sample holds fewer than 400,000 distinct CDR3 sequences, under 25% seen once. As for this clonotype: The conserved closing phenylalanine or tryptophan is absent in this CDR3, likely reflecting a read error.

This clonotype was obtained from a female donor with Graves disease. The sequencing here drew on peripheral blood mononuclear cells (PBMCs), taken when the disease was refractory, from a patient treated with antithyroid drugs. This sequence joins TRBV24-1 and TRBJ1-5, with D unresolved. The CDR3 sequence: CATSLGNQPQHL. CDR3 coding DNA: TGTGCCACCAGTTTAGGCAATCAGCCCCAGCATCTT.